These T cell receptor beta chains were read from a single sample in a study of PD-1 blockade in classical Hodgkin lymphoma. Libraries were prepared by immunoSEQ multiplex PCR; TCRdb keeps only in-frame clonotypes and omits some of them. The sample holds about 90,000 clones, approximately 90% seen once. Sequencing was performed on peripheral blood mononuclear cells (PBMCs), taken before the fourth cycle of nivolumab. These TCRs come from a human donor with classical Hodgkin lymphoma. The CDR3 runs from the conserved cysteine through the conserved F or W.

v_gene	j_gene	CDR3aa
TRBV9	TRBJ2-3	CASSGPLSGPEVDTQYF
TRBV7-9	TRBJ1-4	CAIFWDRGNEKLFF
TRBV30	TRBJ1-6	CAWSWGQGDSPLHF
TRBV28	TRBJ1-6	CASSPGLNNSPLHF
TRBV10-3	TRBJ1-5	CAITTGKTQPQHF
TRBV5-6	TRBJ1-3	CASSLEVGALSGNTIYF
TRBV27	TRBJ1-5	CASSFSLLQPQHF
TRBV7-9	TRBJ2-7	CASSLLVGVDEQYF
TRBV6-5	TRBJ2-7	CASRGTGSGRYF
TRBV10-3	TRBJ1-1	CAISGGGTAFF
TRBV18	TRBJ1-1	CASSLTQGNTEAFF
TRBV7-9	TRBJ2-3	CASSFEGQGYTDTQYF
TRBV5-5	TRBJ2-3	CASSLGPTDTQYF
TRBV4-3	TRBJ1-3	CASSQATGTGGYTIYF
TRBV27	TRBJ2-1	CASRKGTGSNEQFF
TRBV18	TRBJ1-2	CASSPQQGGESYGYTF
TRBV5-1	TRBJ2-7	CASSRQTGEQYF
TRBV7-9	TRBJ1-2	CASSPTGLANYGYTF